Shown below are 27 T cell receptor beta chains from a single sample sequenced in a study of T cells after posttransplantation cyclophosphamide (dated by TCRdb to 2015 to 2016). The sample's treatment or condition label, decoded: high-dose cyclophosphamide on days +3 and +4 as single-agent GVHD prophylaxis. PTCy patients received busulfan and fludarabine conditioning, a related or unrelated marrow graft, and cyclophosphamide on days +3 and +4. The library was obtained by the immunoSEQ multiplex PCR assay. This immuneACCESS table, as held by TCRdb, lists in-frame sequences with V and J called but not all clones. Of the missing ones, under half trace to an unresolved V gene in checked studies; the others have no known cause. This sample holds under 25,000 clones; 74% were observed only once. The ten largest clones represent roughly 27% of the sample. Here the sequenced sample was PBMCs, taken after an allogeneic stem cell transplant with post-transplant cyclophosphamide. These receptor sequences come from a male patient in his thirties who received an allogeneic stem cell transplant from a related donor, was CMV-positive, and had acute GVHD only. In transplant recipients, some T cells may be of donor rather than host origin.

This chain uses TRBV2 with TRBJ2-5, with 7 nucleotides matching TRBD1. Germline V gene data show CDR1 as SNHLY and CDR2 as FYNNEI. The CDR3 is made up of 14 amino acids. Trimming at V came to 7 bases and at J to 3 bases, leaving 8 bases not matched to a gene. The DNA of the CDR3 is TGTGCCAGCAACGTACAGGGGCGGAAAGAGACCCAGTACTTC. It translates to CASNVQGRKETQYF.

The chain employs TRBV28 and TRBJ1-5; D is ambiguous. CDR1 and CDR2 (germline): MDHEN, SYDVKM. There are 14 residues in the CDR3. Trimming removed 6 bases at V and 1 base at J, with 10 bases between. As DNA, the CDR3 is TGTGCCAGCAGCTCCTTTCTCAGCAATCAGCCCCAGCATTTT. As protein: CASSSFLSNQPQHF.

The rearrangement uses TRBV5-6 and TRBJ1-1; 9 nucleotides line up with TRBD1. Germline assignment: CDR1 SGHDT and CDR2 YYEEEE. J lost 5 bases, V lost 2 bases, and 10 bases had no gene match. This CDR3 is 16 amino acids long. CDR3 region: CASSLFPLDRGTEAFF. Here the CDR3 DNA reads TGTGCCAGCAGCTTATTTCCCCTGGACAGGGGAACTGAAGCTTTCTTT. Full variable domain (remainder filled in from reference TRBV5-6 and TRBJ1-1): DAGVTQSPTHLIKTRGQQVTLRCSPKSGHDTVSWYQQALGQGPQFIFQYYEEEERQRGNFPDRFSGHQFPNYSSELNVNALLLGDSALYLCASSLFPLDRGTEAFFGQGTRLTVV.

V usage is TRBV7-3 and J usage is TRBJ2-5; TRBD2 agrees at 7 bases. The germline V gene encodes CDR1 SGHTA and CDR2 FQGTGA. The V and J ends lost 2 bases and 5 bases, in that order; junction bases with no gene match: 2. This CDR3 is 13 amino acids long. The CDR3 protein is CASSLWGGETQYF. The CDR3 nucleotides are TGTGCCAGCAGCTTATGGGGGGGGGAGACCCAGTACTTC.

The chain links TRBV2 to TRBJ2-7; maybe TRBD2 (6 bases). The CDR3 contains 14 residues. The germline V and J ends were trimmed by 3 bases and 1 base, with 10 bases remaining between them. Germline CDR1 SNHLY, CDR2 FYNNEI. CDR3 sequence (DNA): TGTGCCAGCAGTGATCGGGACTTTTCCTACGAGCAGTACTTC. Translated: CASSDRDFSYEQYF.

Here the CDR3 DNA reads TGTGCCAGCAGTTTCTGGGGCGGCGGGGGGGCCAATGAGCAGTTCTTC. Protein product: CASSFWGGGGANEQFF. The rearrangement uses TRBV28 and TRBJ2-1; 9 nucleotides match TRBD2. With 3 bases clipped from V and 6 bases from J, the junction kept 9 bases outside the gene matches. Germline values: CDR1 MDHEN, CDR2 SYDVKM. The CDR3 is 16 residues long.

This clone was seen once. The rearrangement joins TRBV7-2 to TRBJ1-1; 7 positions agree with TRBD1. This CDR3 is 14 amino acids long. Germline values: CDR1 SGHTA, CDR2 FQGNSA. Trimming removed 3 bases from V and 4 bases from J; junction bases left unmatched: 5. The CDR3 bases are TGTGCCAGCAGCTTGGTCAGGGGGAGCACTGAAGCTTTCTTT. Its translation is CASSLVRGSTEAFF.

The chain combines TRBV7-7 with TRBJ2-5; 7 nucleotides line up with TRBD2. CDR1 SSHAT and CDR2 FNYEAQ come from the germline V gene (reference sequence). The V and J ends lost 3 bases and 3 bases, in that order; junction bases with no gene match: 4. The CDR3 runs to 14 residues. The CDR3 protein is CASSLGGFEETQYF. The CDR3 DNA follows: TGTGCCAGCAGCTTGGGGGGGTTTGAAGAGACCCAGTACTTC.

This chain's CDR3 is CASSFYRQGLAKNIQYF. DNA of the CDR3: TGTGCCAGCAGCTTCTACCGACAGGGCCTAGCCAAAAACATTCAGTACTTC. This chain uses TRBV5-6 with TRBJ2-4, with TRBD1 identical over 7 bases. V was clipped by 2 bases and J by 0 bases; unmatched bases: 8. Germline values: CDR1 SGHDT, CDR2 YYEEEE. The CDR3 covers 17 residues. The full variable domain, in which reference TRBV5-6 and TRBJ2-4 provide the parts outside the CDR3, is DAGVTQSPTHLIKTRGQQVTLRCSPKSGHDTVSWYQQALGQGPQFIFQYYEEEERQRGNFPDRFSGHQFPNYSSELNVNALLLGDSALYLCASSFYRQGLAKNIQYFGAGTRLSVL.

The chain employs TRBV6-1 and TRBJ1-1, with D tentatively TRBD1 (6 bases). Trimming cost V 3 bases and J 1 base, with 12 bases left between them. Germline loops: CDR1 MNHNS, CDR2 SASEGT. The CDR3 is 15 residues long. The CDR3 here is CASSDIMDRNTEAFF. The CDR3 region has the DNA TGTGCCAGCAGTGACATAATGGACAGGAACACTGAAGCTTTCTTT.

J is TRBJ2-7 and V is TRBV2; D might be TRBD2 (5 bases). The CDR3 runs 14 residues. Germline assignment: CDR1 SNHLY and CDR2 FYNNEI. V lost 6 bases and J lost 2, with 14 bases in between. The DNA for the CDR3 is TGTGCCAGCAGAAGAAATCAGAGGGCCTACGAGCAGTACTTC. Protein sequence: CASRRNQRAYEQYF. Complete variable domain (other parts from reference TRBV2 and TRBJ2-7): EPEVTQTPSHQVTQMGQEVILRCVPISNHLYFYWYRQILGQKVEFLVSFYNNEISEKSEIFDDQFSVERPDGSNFTLKIRSTKLEDSAMYFCASRRNQRAYEQYFGPGTRLTVT.

CDR3 in DNA: TGTGCCAGCAGCTTATGGCAGGGACTGAACACCGGGGAGCTGTTTTTT. Encoded protein: CASSLWQGLNTGELFF. The V and J genes are TRBV7-2 and TRBJ2-2; TRBD2 might be the D (6 bases). This CDR3 is built from 16 residues. V dropped 2 bases and J dropped 1 base, with 11 bases sitting between them. CDR1 and CDR2 (germline): SGHTA, FQGNSA.

This chain connects TRBV19 to TRBJ2-2; 9 bases agree with TRBD2. The V gene's germline CDR1 is LNHDA and CDR2 SQIVND (reference sequence). V gave up 9 bases and J gave up 2 bases; unmatched junction bases: 4. This CDR3 contains 14 residues. The CDR3 sequence: CASASGANTGELFF. The CDR3 DNA reads as TGTGCCAGCGCTAGCGGGGCAAACACCGGGGAGCTGTTTTTT.

V usage is TRBV4-1 and J usage is TRBJ2-7; D may be TRBD1 (5 bases). This CDR3 region has 16 residues. The ends were cut back, 0 bases at V and 6 bases at J, with 18 bases in the middle. Germline V gene lookup returns CDR1 MGHRA and CDR2 YSYEKL. DNA of the CDR3: TGCGCCAGCAGCCAAGAGCAGGGCAGGGTCACGGCCGAGCAGTACTTC. Its translation is CASSQEQGRVTAEQYF.

J is TRBJ1-1 and V is TRBV2; the match to TRBD1 covers 8 bases. The CDR3 runs to 13 residues. Germline V gene data show CDR1 as SNHLY and CDR2 as FYNNEI. With V trimmed by 4 bases and J by 3 bases, 1 base remained unmatched. As DNA, the CDR3 is TGTGCCAGCAGTGCACAGGGGGACACTGAAGCTTTCTTT. This codes for CASSAQGDTEAFF.

The chain is built from TRBV5-4 and TRBJ2-5; unclear D gene. The ends were cut back, 0 bases at V and 1 base at J, with 10 bases in the middle. From germline, CDR1 is SGHNT and CDR2 YYREEE (reference sequence). CDR3 length equals 15 residues. DNA for the CDR3: TGTGCCAGCAGCTTGGGTGATCAGATCCAAGAGACCCAGTACTTC. It yields the protein CASSLGDQIQETQYF.

This clone was found once. The chain links TRBV5-1 to TRBJ1-2; 9 nucleotides match TRBD1. The CDR3 covers 15 residues. V trimming: 4 bases; J trimming: 8 bases; junction bases outside the gene matches: 12. CDR1 is SGHRS, CDR2 YFSETQ, per germline. CDR3 in DNA: TGCGCCAGCAGCGCAAGGGGACAGGGAGAGGGAGGCTACACCTTC. Translation: CASSARGQGEGGYTF.

V and J are TRBV4-3 and TRBJ1-6; D is unclear. The germline CDR1 and CDR2 sequences are LGHNA and YSLEER. The CDR3 loop spans 13 amino acids. V lost 0 bases and J 9 bases, leaving 6 bases between the germline ends. DNA for the CDR3: TGCGCCAGCAGCCAAGATCTGAGTTCACCCCTCCACTTT. The encoded protein is CASSQDLSSPLHF.

This clone has at least ten counts. The rearrangement joins TRBV2 to TRBJ2-2; 8 nucleotides line up with TRBD2. From germline, CDR1 is SNHLY and CDR2 FYNNEI. Trimming at V came to 6 bases and at J to 1 base, leaving 1 base not matched to a gene. This CDR3 has 14 residues. DNA of the CDR3: TGTGCCAGCAGGCGGGGGGAGAACACCGGGGAGCTGTTTTTT. Amino acid sequence: CASRRGENTGELFF.

The chain links TRBV11-2 to TRBJ1-3; D ambiguous. CDR3 length: 15 residues. CDR1 and CDR2 (germline): SGHAT, FQNNGV. V shed 4 bases and J shed 4 bases, with 14 bases lying between them. The CDR3 is CASSSARSGGNTIYF. CDR3 in DNA: TGTGCCAGCAGCTCGGCCAGATCGGGGGGAAACACCATATATTTT.

The rearrangement uses TRBV4-3 and TRBJ1-3, with D maybe TRBD1 (5 bases). Per the germline V gene, CDR1 is LGHNA and CDR2 is YSLEER. Trimming removed 0 bases at V and 7 bases at J, with 22 bases between. This CDR3 spans 18 amino acids. This chain's CDR3 is CASSQDWRGSSIGNTIYF. CDR3 nucleotide sequence: TGCGCCAGCAGCCAAGATTGGCGGGGCTCGTCGATAGGGAACACCATATATTTT.

This chain connects TRBV11-3 to TRBJ1-2, with a possible D match to TRBD1 (6 bases). The CDR3 totals 13 residues. Germline V gene data show CDR1 as SGHNT and CDR2 as YENEEA. The V end was cut by 5 bases, the J end by 7 bases, with 14 bases between. The CDR3 loop reads CASSKTGSTGYTF. DNA of the CDR3: TGTGCCAGCAGCAAAACAGGGAGTACTGGCTACACCTTC.

This chain links TRBV18 with TRBJ2-2, with TRBD2 as a possible D gene (5 bases). CDR3 length: 17 residues. The V end lost 2 bases, the J end lost 4 bases, and 17 bases lay between the germline ends. Germline V gene sequence: CDR1 KGHSH, CDR2 LQKENI. The CDR3 region is CASSPMASGFGTGELFF. In DNA form, the CDR3 reads TGTGCCAGCTCACCAATGGCCTCGGGGTTTGGCACCGGGGAGCTGTTTTTT.

This sequence joins TRBV2 and TRBJ2-7; 15 bases align to TRBD2. Germline V gene lookup returns CDR1 SNHLY and CDR2 FYNNEI. CDR3 length: 16 amino acids. V dropped 6 bases and J dropped 4; count of bases not matched to a gene: 7. The CDR3 region is CASSGLAGGPPYEQYF. DNA for the CDR3: TGTGCCAGCAGCGGACTAGCGGGGGGGCCCCCATACGAGCAGTACTTC. The full variable domain, rest sourced from reference TRBV2 and TRBJ2-7, is EPEVTQTPSHQVTQMGQEVILRCVPISNHLYFYWYRQILGQKVEFLVSFYNNEISEKSEIFDDQFSVERPDGSNFTLKIRSTKLEDSAMYFCASSGLAGGPPYEQYFGPGTRLTVT.

This clone was counted a few times. The chain couples TRBV18 to TRBJ2-2, with 10 bases lining up with TRBD2. The CDR3 loop spans 17 amino acids. The germline CDR1 and CDR2 sequences are KGHSH and LQKENI. V dropped 2 bases and J dropped 1; count of bases not matched to a gene: 4. CDR3 nucleotides: TGTGCCAGCTCACCAGTGGCTAGCGGGAGGAACACCGGGGAGCTGTTTTTT. Encoded protein: CASSPVASGRNTGELFF.

The chain couples TRBV30 to TRBJ1-1; TRBD1 is a possible D gene (5 bases). The CDR3 runs 14 residues. V lost 2 bases and J 3 bases, leaving 13 bases between the germline ends. CDR1 GTSNPN and CDR2 SVGIG come from the germline V gene (reference sequence). CDR3 nucleotides: TGTGCCTGGAGTTCCCGGGGGTCCGACACTGAAGCTTTCTTT. Residues: CAWSSRGSDTEAFF.

In nucleotides, the CDR3 is TGTGCCAGCAAAATGCGGGGCTCGGACTATGGCTACACCTTC. Protein: CASKMRGSDYGYTF. The rearrangement joins TRBV2 to TRBJ1-2; possibly TRBD1 for D (5 bases). The V end lost 7 bases, the J end lost 3 bases, and 15 bases lay between the germline ends. Germline CDR1 and CDR2: SNHLY and FYNNEI. The CDR3 spans 14 residues.